The 10 T cell receptor beta chains below all came from one sample that was sequenced in a study of T cell repertoires in cytomegalovirus infection (dated by TCRdb to between 2019 and 2020). What these receptors recognize is not known. TCRdb shows the sequencer as Illumina HiSeq 1500. TCRdb cleaned the public reads at Q25 with fastp, built clones with MiXCR and kept in-frame beta chains. When rows share a CDR3 protein, they turn into one entry using the most common DNA and genes. The sample contains around 900,000 distinct CDR3 sequences, around 32% of them found a single time. Clones ranked in the top ten supply 13% of the sample. The label giving this sample's treatment or condition can be read as: in vitro stimulation with specific CMV peptide epitopes to enrich CMV-specific T cells. This material consisted of cultured CD8+ T cells from PBMCs, taken from culture after CMV antigen stimulation. The source of these receptors is a human donor in good health (CMV status not recorded). Some clones in this sample may be carry-over from other donors' samples.

Concerning this clonotype: The junction does not match germline at one end; this may be a read error. J is TRBJ2-1 and V is TRBV5-3; D possibly uses TRBD1 or TRBD2 (5 bases each). TRBV5-3 falls under the ORF class, with uncertain function. This CDR3 has 15 residues. Written as DNA, the CDR3 is TGTGCCAGCAGCTCAGGGACCGCGCAGTACAATGAGCAGTTCTTC. Translation: CASSSGTAQYNEQFF.

The chain combines TRBV7-6 with TRBJ2-7; possible D gene TRBD2, 5 bases. V gave up 4 bases and J gave up 6 bases, with 10 bases separating them. Germline lookup yields CDR1 SGHVS and CDR2 FNYEAQ. The length of the CDR3 is 12 residues. The CDR3 sequence is CASSWEWSEQYF. CDR3 DNA: TGTGCCAGCAGCTGGGAGTGGAGCGAGCAGTACTTC.

At least ten counts were recorded for this clonotype. The rearrangement uses TRBV27 and TRBJ1-6; TRBD1 is a possible D gene (5 bases). The germline V gene encodes CDR1 MNHEY and CDR2 SMNVEV (reference sequence). This CDR3 comprises 16 residues. V lost 2 bases, J lost 1 base, and 9 bases lay in between. CDR3 sequence reads: CASSLRGISYNSPLHF. The CDR3 DNA follows: TGTGCCAGCAGTTTACGGGGGATTTCCTATAATTCACCCCTCCACTTT.

This chain connects TRBV15 to TRBJ2-5, with 7 bases lining up with TRBD2. CDR3 length equals 16 residues. Trimming took 1 base from V and 2 from J; bases not matched to a gene: 7. The germline V gene encodes CDR1 LNHNV and CDR2 YYDKDF (reference sequence). CDR3 DNA sequence: TGTGCCACCAGCAGAGGAGGAAGGCGGGAGCAAGAGACCCAGTACTTC. Amino acids: CATSRGGRREQETQYF.

This clonotype has a handful of counts. The genes are TRBV7-8 and TRBJ2-1; 7 bases fit TRBD2. J was trimmed by 9 bases and V by 3 bases; bases with no gene match: 14. The CDR3 runs 16 residues. The germline V gene has CDR1 SGHVS and CDR2 FQNEAQ. The CDR3 spells CASSLYPGRVYGEQFF. The CDR3 nucleotides read TGTGCCAGCAGCTTGTATCCGGGGAGGGTTTACGGTGAGCAGTTCTTC.

The chain couples TRBV19 to TRBJ1-5; D not resolved. V gave up 2 bases and J gave up 5 bases, with 13 bases separating them. CDR3 length: 15 residues. Germline CDR1 and CDR2: LNHDA and SQIVND (reference sequence). The DNA of the CDR3 is TGTGCCAGTAGTATAAGTCCACTCTCCGATCAGCCCCAGCATTTT. Translated, it gives CASSISPLSDQPQHF.

CDR3 region: CASSLSGVYEQYF. The CDR3 DNA reads as TGTGCCAGCAGCCTCAGCGGGGTGTACGAGCAGTACTTC. This chain uses TRBV27 with TRBJ2-7; 7 nucleotides match TRBD2. Trimming took 6 bases from V and 4 from J; bases not matched to a gene: 6. The germline gives CDR1 MNHEY, CDR2 SMNVEV (reference sequence). The CDR3 sequence is 13 residues long.

V is TRBV19 and J is TRBJ2-1, with no clear D. The CDR3 spans 15 residues. The V gene lost 2 bases and the J gene lost 9 bases, with 17 bases spanning the gap. The germline gives CDR1 LNHDA, CDR2 SQIVND (reference sequence). The CDR3 reads CASSIPHGHLGEQFF. Written as DNA, the CDR3 is TGTGCCAGTAGTATACCGCATGGCCATCTTGGTGAGCAGTTCTTC.

The CDR3 sequence: CSANSRELSYEQYF. DNA of the CDR3: TGCAGTGCGAACTCCCGAGAGCTCTCCTACGAGCAGTACTTC. The rearrangement links TRBV20-1 to TRBJ2-7; the D is unclear. Trimming removed 6 bases at V and 0 bases at J, with 15 bases between. Germline lookup yields CDR1 DFQATT and CDR2 SNEGSKA (reference sequence). The CDR3 runs 14 residues.

The J gene is TRBJ2-4, the V gene TRBV27; 8 bases are a match to TRBD1. Germline CDR1 MNHEY, CDR2 SMNVEV (reference sequence). This CDR3 comprises 14 residues. V shed 5 bases, J shed 7 bases, and the junction held 7 bases outside the gene matches. CDR3 region: CASSPQGAWNIQYF. The CDR3 DNA sequence: TGTGCCAGCAGTCCGCAGGGGGCCTGGAACATTCAGTACTTC.